The 22 T cell receptor beta chains reported below all come from one sample, sequenced in a study of beta chain features in type 1 diabetes. Study-level findings and limits: The study found moderately but significantly shorter TCRB CDR3s in all four CD4+ subsets of Type 1 diabetes patients.

These receptors lack a known antigen. Expressed TCRB transcripts got sequenced, as all isolated RNA was reverse transcribed. The table came from immunoSEQ multiplex PCR; TCRdb's copy has only in-frame clones and leaves some out. The sample includes 120,000 or so clones, 17% seen only once; the top ten take 2.6%. Material for sequencing was central memory CD4+ T cells from blood. The receptors come from a man aged 18 to 30 with type 1 diabetes.

This clone came up a few times. V gene TRBV7-2 combines with J gene TRBJ2-1, with unresolved D. The CDR3 loop spans 14 amino acids. Per the germline V gene, CDR1 is SGHTA and CDR2 is FQGNSA. The V end was cut by 7 bases, the J end by 0 bases, with 10 bases between. The CDR3 is CASTSPGSYNEQFF. CDR3 coding DNA: TGTGCCAGCACTTCCCCAGGCTCCTACAATGAGCAGTTCTTC.

This chain links TRBV7-2 with TRBJ1-6; D is undetermined. The germline V and J ends were trimmed by 2 bases and 9 bases, with 20 bases remaining between them. Germline values: CDR1 SGHTA, CDR2 FQGNSA. CDR3 length: 17 residues. For the CDR3, the DNA is TGTGCCAGCAGCTTACACAGCCTAAGATTTCTGGGTTCACCCCTCCACTTT. It encodes CASSLHSLRFLGSPLHF.

The J gene is TRBJ2-7, the V gene TRBV27, with D uncertain. Germline-derived CDR1 and CDR2 are MNHEY and SMNVEV (reference sequence). V gave up 6 bases and J gave up 0 bases, with 12 bases separating them. CDR3 length equals 14 residues. CDR3 bases: TGTGCCAGCAGAAGAGAAACAGACTCCTACGAGCAGTACTTC. Translated, it gives CASRRETDSYEQYF.

This clone was seen a handful of times. The chain couples TRBV27 to TRBJ2-3; possibly TRBD1 or TRBD2 for D (6 bases each). This CDR3 is 14 amino acids long. CDR1 and CDR2 (germline): MNHEY, SMNVEV (reference sequence). V lost 6 bases to trimming and J lost 4 bases, with 14 bases between them. DNA for the CDR3: TGTGCCAGCAGGGGGGCGGGACGATCAGATACGCAGTATTTT. This encodes CASRGAGRSDTQYF.

The rearrangement links TRBV18 to TRBJ2-7; TRBD1 aligns across 8 bases. The CDR3 length is 15 residues. CDR1 and CDR2 (germline): KGHSH, LQKENI. Trimming took 4 bases from V and 12 from J; bases not matched to a gene: 17. In DNA form, the CDR3 reads TGTGCCAGCTCACTCCGGACAGGGACTTTCGAGCATCGGTACTTC. It encodes CASSLRTGTFEHRYF.

The rearrangement uses TRBV11-2 and TRBJ2-2; 7 bases line up with TRBD2. The J segment lost 2 bases and the V segment lost 5 bases, leaving 5 bases of the junction unmatched. The V gene's germline CDR1 is SGHAT and CDR2 FQNNGV. The CDR3 is 15 residues long. The CDR3 coding sequence is TGTGCCAGCAGCAAACTAGCGTTCAACACCGGGGAGCTGTTTTTT. Translation gives CASSKLAFNTGELFF.

This clone has more than one count but fewer than ten. A read error may explain this, as a much larger clone is one base away. The rearrangement joins TRBV29-1 to TRBJ2-2; 9 bases map to TRBD2. CDR1 and CDR2 from the germline V gene are SQVTM and ANQGSEA. After removal of 7 bases from V and 6 bases from J, the junction contained 9 bases not matched to a gene. This CDR3 has 14 amino acids. CDR3 in DNA: TGCAGCGGCGGGAGGGCCGATAGACCCGGGGAGCTGTTTTTT. Its protein is CSGGRADRPGELFF.

V is TRBV25-1 and J is TRBJ2-7, with D possibly matching TRBD1 (5 bases). Trimming stripped 5 bases from V and 3 bases from J, with 14 bases between. The CDR3 has 14 residues. Germline loops: CDR1 MGHDK, CDR2 SYGVNS. The DNA of the CDR3 is TGTGCCAGCAGTCCGCAGACAGTAAGCTACGAGCAGTACTTC. Translation gives CASSPQTVSYEQYF.

Concerning this clone: It is likely a read error: a sequence one base away is far more abundant. Distinct nucleotide sequences in the sample also encode this CDR3. CDR3 sequence: CSGDEGLPDTQYF. The CDR3 DNA sequence: TGCAGCGGCGACGAGGGGTTGCCAGATACGCAGTATTTT. The V call is TRBV29-1, the J call TRBJ2-3; possibly TRBD1 or TRBD2 for D (5 bases each). V was cut by 7 bases and J by 4 bases, with 15 bases left in between. The CDR3 runs 13 residues. Germline CDR1 is SQVTM and CDR2 is ANQGSEA.

This clone was seen more than once but under ten times. The J gene is TRBJ1-2, the V gene TRBV29-1; no clear D. The germline V gene encodes CDR1 SQVTM and CDR2 ANQGSEA. V was cut by 1 base and J by 6 bases, with 9 bases left in between. This CDR3 region has 12 residues. Here the CDR3 DNA reads TGCAGCGTTGAAGCACAGAGGGATGGCTACACCTTC. This sequence encodes CSVEAQRDGYTF.

This clone was seen more than once but under ten times. The chain joins TRBV29-1 to TRBJ2-3, with D possibly TRBD1 on 5 matching bases. V was clipped by 2 bases and J by 4 bases, with 7 bases between them. The CDR3 contains 12 residues. The germline V gene has CDR1 SQVTM and CDR2 ANQGSEA. The CDR3 region is CSVELGADTQYF. The CDR3 region has the DNA TGCAGCGTTGAACTAGGGGCAGATACGCAGTATTTT.

In this sample, this clone turned up a few times. The chain recombines TRBV2 with TRBJ1-2; 8 nucleotides agree with TRBD1. The CDR3 is 11 amino acids. In germline, CDR1 is SNHLY, CDR2 FYNNEI. V shed 8 bases and J 8 bases; nucleotides not matched to a gene: 4. CDR3 in amino acids: CASQGARGYTF. The CDR3 nucleotides read TGTGCCAGCCAGGGGGCGCGGGGCTACACCTTC.

The V call is TRBV19, the J call TRBJ1-2; 10 bases map to TRBD1. V trimming: 7 bases; J trimming: 5 bases; junction bases outside the gene matches: 10. This CDR3 has 15 residues. Germline CDR1 and CDR2: LNHDA and SQIVND (reference sequence). This chain's CDR3 is CASIGTRTGGYGYTF. The DNA of the CDR3 is TGTGCCAGTATCGGGACCAGGACAGGGGGGTATGGCTACACCTTC. Filled out from reference TRBV19 and TRBJ1-2, the complete variable domain reads DGGITQSPKYLFRKEGQNVTLSCEQNLNHDAMYWYRQDPGQGLRLIYYSQIVNDFQKGDIAEGYSVSREKKESFPLTVTSAQKNPTAFYLCASIGTRTGGYGYTFGSGTRLTVV.

The CDR3 DNA follows: TGTGCCAGCAGCTTTCCGGGACTAGCGGGAGATACGCAGTATTTT. It codes for CASSFPGLAGDTQYF. The chain combines TRBV13 with TRBJ2-3; 12 nucleotides line up with TRBD2. There are 15 residues in the CDR3. The germline V gene encodes CDR1 PRHDT and CDR2 FYEKMQ (reference sequence). V trimming: 3 bases; J trimming: 5 bases; junction bases outside the gene matches: 3.

This clone has ten or more counts. The chain recombines TRBV4-2 with TRBJ2-3; 10 nucleotides line up with TRBD1. The V segment lost 3 bases and the J segment 1 base; nucleotides outside the gene matches: 4. The CDR3 is made up of 16 amino acids. Germline V gene data show CDR1 as LGHNA and CDR2 as YNFKEQ. CDR3 residues: CASSHGDRGGTDTQYF. The CDR3 DNA is TGTGCCAGCAGCCACGGGGACAGGGGTGGCACAGATACGCAGTATTTT.

Note on this clone: Other DNA sequences in the same sample also yield this CDR3. This chain uses TRBV9 with TRBJ2-3; D gene unclear. CDR1 is SGDLS, CDR2 YYNGEE, per germline. The V and J ends lost 0 bases and 2 bases respectively, with 4 bases between them. This CDR3 is 13 amino acids long. The CDR3 sequence is CASSVGVTDTQYF. The CDR3 region has the DNA TGTGCCAGCAGCGTAGGAGTCACAGATACGCAGTATTTT.

The CDR3 nucleotides are TGTGCCAGCACTACCGGACCTGTGAGCTCCTACGAGCAGTACTTC. It encodes CASTTGPVSSYEQYF. The chain joins TRBV6-6 to TRBJ2-7; no clear D. The CDR3 covers 15 residues. Germline values: CDR1 MNHNY, CDR2 SVGAGI (reference sequence). V shed 7 bases and J shed 0 bases, with 16 bases lying between them.

J is TRBJ2-5 and V is TRBV29-1; D unresolved. V was clipped by 5 bases and J by 1 base, with 5 bases between them. Germline CDR1 reads SQVTM; CDR2 reads ANQGSEA. The CDR3 is 11 residues long. The CDR3 sequence: CSVFAQETQYF. CDR3 nucleotide sequence: TGCAGCGTTTTCGCCCAAGAGACCCAGTACTTC.

The chain combines TRBV10-3 with TRBJ2-5; D gene uncertain. Germline assignment: CDR1 ENHRY and CDR2 SYGVKD. The CDR3 consists of 10 residues. The V end was cut by 9 bases, the J end by 2 bases, with 4 bases between. The CDR3 here is CAISQETQYF. CDR3 in DNA: TGTGCCATTTCACAAGAGACCCAGTACTTC.

Worth noting for this clone: Other DNA sequences from this sample encode an identical CDR3 as well. The chain recombines TRBV18 with TRBJ2-5, with D possibly being TRBD1 or TRBD2 (6 bases each). CDR3 size: 13 residues. The germline V gene encodes CDR1 KGHSH and CDR2 LQKENI. Between the trimmed V and J ends, which lost 2 bases and 4 bases, there was a span of 8 bases. CDR3 protein: CASSPGGGETQYF. The CDR3 nucleotides are TGTGCCAGCTCACCAGGAGGGGGAGAGACCCAGTACTTC.

This sequence joins TRBV18 and TRBJ2-7; 9 bases are a match to TRBD1. J gave up 2 bases and V 3 bases, and 8 bases lay outside the gene matches. CDR1 and CDR2 (germline): KGHSH, LQKENI. The CDR3 consists of 16 residues. The CDR3 region has the DNA TGTGCCAGCTCACCGCAGCAAACAGGGGGCACCTACGAGCAGTACTTC. Translated: CASSPQQTGGTYEQYF. Looking up the rest from reference TRBV18 and TRBJ2-7 gives the full variable domain: NAGVMQNPRHLVRRRGQEARLRCSPMKGHSHVYWYRQLPEEGLKFMVYLQKENIIDESGMPKERFSAEFPKEGPSILRIQQVVRGDSAAYFCASSPQQTGGTYEQYFGPGTRLTVT.

This clone was counted between two and nine times. The chain joins TRBV29-1 to TRBJ2-7; 11 nucleotides agree with TRBD2. This CDR3 has 13 residues. V gave up 6 bases and J gave up 4 bases; unmatched junction bases: 5. Germline assignment: CDR1 SQVTM and CDR2 ANQGSEA. CDR3: CSVKTSGMYEQYF. In nucleotides, the CDR3 is TGCAGCGTAAAGACTAGCGGGATGTACGAGCAGTACTTC.